This TCR beta chain was profiled in a study of cytotoxic CD8 clonotypes in ibrutinib-treated CLL. Here immunoSEQ multiplex PCR was the method, and the copy in TCRdb shows in-frame clones only, minus some. The sample holds approximately 190,000 clones; 79% are singletons and the top ten take over 10%. The germline V gene encodes CDR1 MNHEY and CDR2 SVGAGI. CDR3 length equals 15 residues. Unmatched junction bases numbered 6, after V lost 5 bases and J lost 0 bases. This clonotype originated in a human donor with chronic lymphocytic leukemia. Here the sequenced sample was PBMCs, taken after 12 months of ibrutinib treatment. The rearrangement joins TRBV6-5 to TRBJ2-7, with TRBD1 identical over 8 bases. This chain's CDR3 is CASSGLQGGSYEQYF. CDR3 sequence (DNA): TGTGCCAGCAGTGGCCTACAGGGGGGCTCCTACGAGCAGTACTTC.